Below, one T cell receptor (beta chain) is given with its context. Its antigen is unknown. Its ends do not fully match the called genes, so a read error is possible. Germline V gene data show CDR1 as MDHEN and CDR2 as SYDVKM. The CDR3 sequence is 14 residues long. This entry belongs to a study of T cell repertoires in cytomegalovirus infection. About the study: It can be stated that public TCR beta signatures indicated CMV infection as well as a matching HLA type. Findings and caveats of the study: It was HLA-C-restricted CMV-specific TCR beta clonotypes that dominated the response ex vivo.

TCRdb passed the reads through MiXCR, listing each CDR3 protein once. The table includes hundreds of thousands of distinct CDR3 sequences, around 35% detected once. This specimen consisted of cultured PBMCs, obtained from culture after CMV antigen stimulation. The source of this sequence is a human donor in good health (CMV status not recorded). Some clones in this sample may be carry-over from other donors' samples. The V call is TRBV28, the J call TRBJ2-2; 9 bases align to TRBD2. The CDR3 loop is CALAGDLRTGELCF. As DNA, the CDR3 is TGTGCGTTAGCGGGGGACCTCCGAACCGGGGAGCTGTGTTTT. The complete variable domain, with remaining parts taken from reference TRBV28 and TRBJ2-2, reads DVKVTQSSRYLVKRTGEKVFLECVQDMDHENMFWYRQDPGLGLRLIYFSYDVKMKEKGDIPEGYSVSREKKERFSLILESASTNQTSMYLCALAGDLRTGELCFGEGSRLTVL.